Listed below are T cell receptor beta chains from one sample, sequenced in a study of blood T cells in healthy people across ages. TCRdb re-derived calls from the 5' RACE reads in MiXCR, one entry per CDR3 protein. The sample has roughly 800,000 distinct CDR3 sequences; approximately 25% are singletons. This sample was shared with a second study, whose subject was T cells of mothers and their children.

Sample: blood. The origin of the receptors is a boy between 10 and 17 years old in good health. CDR3s include the opening cysteine and the closing phenylalanine or tryptophan. D genes are given only for firm matches. Clone size is stated in some rows and not others, as once, few, many or a class when expanded.

clone size	D gene	J gene	V gene	CDR3 DNA	CDR3 protein
NA	NA	TRBJ1-1	TRBV7-9	TGTGCCAGCAGCCCTACCGACGGGGGGTCTTTCTTT	CASSPTDGGSFF
NA	NA	TRBJ1-3	TRBV2	TGTGCCAGCAGTACCACCGTGGGAGCGGCGGGAAACACCATATATTTT	CASSTTVGAAGNTIYF
once	NA	TRBJ1-1	TRBV6-5	TGTGCCAGCAGTTTAACAGGGAGGGCTCATACTGAAGCTTTCTTT	CASSLTGRAHTEAFF
few	TRBD1	TRBJ1-1	TRBV5-1	TGCGCCAGCAGCCTTGGACAGGGAATAGGGGCTTTCTTT	CASSLGQGIGAFF
NA	TRBD2	TRBJ2-3	TRBV12-3/TRBV12-4	TGTGCCAGCAGTCGGTGCAGCGGGAGAGCCGATACGCAGTATTTT	CASSRCSGRADTQYF
few	NA	TRBJ1-4	TRBV7-2	TGTGCCAGCAGCTTAGGAGTACGGGGGTGGGATGAAAAACTGTTTTTT	CASSLGVRGWDEKLFF
NA	TRBD2	TRBJ2-7	TRBV12-3/TRBV12-4	TGTGCCAGCAGTTTTGGGGGGGGATACGCGGGGGAGGATTACGAGCAGTACTTC	CASSFGGGYAGEDYEQYF
once	TRBD2	TRBJ2-7	TRBV27	TGTGCCAGCAGTTTAAACCGGGACTACTCCTACGAGCAGTACTTC	CASSLNRDYSYEQYF
NA	NA	TRBJ2-7	TRBV27	TGTGCCAGCAGTTTTCATCCGAGTGGGAGTCAGTTTTACGAGCAGTACTTC	CASSFHPSGSQFYEQYF
few	TRBD2	TRBJ2-7	TRBV29-1	TGCAGCGTTGTGTCTAGCGGGAGTGGCGAGCAGTACTTC	CSVVSSGSGEQYF
few	NA	TRBJ2-7	TRBV5-1	TGCGCCAGCAGCTTGGATCCTGATAAATACGAGCAGTACTTC	CASSLDPDKYEQYF
few	NA	TRBJ2-6	TRBV15	TGTGCCACCAGCAAGTACAGATCCCTCTCTGGGGCCAACGTCCTGACTTTC	CATSKYRSLSGANVLTF
NA	TRBD1	TRBJ2-7	TRBV29-1	TGCAGCGCCCTGGGACAGGACTACGAGCAGTACTTC	CSALGQDYEQYF
few	NA	TRBJ1-6	TRBV21-1	TGTGCCAGCATCAAGGAGCCAGTAGGCTATAATTCACCCCTCCACTTT	CASIKEPVGYNSPLHF
NA	TRBD1	TRBJ1-5	TRBV3-1	TGTGCCAGCAGCCCCTACCCAGGGGGGAGCAATCAGCCCCAGCATTTT	CASSPYPGGSNQPQHF
few	NA	TRBJ2-7	TRBV10-3	TGTGCCATCAGTGAGGGAGCGGGTCGGGGTACCTACGAGCAGTACTTC	CAISEGAGRGTYEQYF
NA	NA	TRBJ2-2	TRBV6-5	TGTGCCAGCAGTTCCACCCTGGGGGGGGCGCATTCTCTCGGGGAGCTGTTTTTT	CASSSTLGGAHSLGELFF
NA	NA	TRBJ2-7	TRBV10-3	TGTGCCAGTATGCATGGAACAGAGGACGAGCAGTACTTC	CASMHGTEDEQYF
NA	NA	TRBJ2-1	TRBV7-9	TGTGCCAGCAGTCCAACATGGGGCTCCTACAATGAGCAGTTCTTC	CASSPTWGSYNEQFF
NA	NA	TRBJ2-1	TRBV27	TGTGCCAGCAGCTTACTATCGACAGGACCCCTCTCGGGAGAGCAGTTCTTC	CASSLLSTGPLSGEQFF
few	NA	TRBJ1-5	TRBV20-1	TGCAGTGCAAGAGGGCTGGGGAATGCCCAGCATTTT	CSARGLGNAQHF
NA	TRBD1	TRBJ2-3	TRBV6-5	TGTGCCAGCAGTTACCGGACAGGGGTAAAGTATTTT	CASSYRTGVKYF
few	NA	TRBJ2-5	TRBV29-1	TGCAGCGTTGAGATGGGCCGCGGGGAGACCCAGTACTTC	CSVEMGRGETQYF
NA	NA	TRBJ2-2	TRBV5-1	TGCGCCAGCAGCCGCCACTTAGAGATGAACACCGGGGAGCTGTTTTTT	CASSRHLEMNTGELFF
few	TRBD1	TRBJ2-1	TRBV5-1	TGCGCCAGCAGCAAGGGACAGGGGTCCAATGAGCAGTTCTTC	CASSKGQGSNEQFF
NA	NA	TRBJ2-1	TRBV20-1	TGCAGTGCTAGATTCGGGAGATCAATAGATGAGCAGTTCTTC	CSARFGRSIDEQFF
NA	TRBD1	TRBJ1-4	TRBV5-1	TGCGCCAGCAGCTTGACCCCGACAGGGGGGAATGAAAAACTGTTTTTT	CASSLTPTGGNEKLFF
NA	NA	TRBJ2-5	TRBV20-1	TGCAGTGCTAGAGATGTGCAGTTGGGGGAGACCCAGTACTTC	CSARDVQLGETQYF
few	TRBD1	TRBJ2-5	TRBV25-1	TGTGCCAGCAGTTGGGACAGGTTTTGGGGGGAGGCCCAGTACTTC	CASSWDRFWGEAQYF
NA	NA	TRBJ2-5	TRBV7-9	TGTGCCAGCAGCCGTGTGGGACGTCAAGAGACCCAGTACTTC	CASSRVGRQETQYF
few	NA	TRBJ1-5	TRBV6-2/TRBV6-3	TGTGCCAGCAGTTACGCCTCGGGACATAATAGCAATCAGCCCCAGCATTTT	CASSYASGHNSNQPQHF
few	NA	TRBJ2-3	TRBV6-6	TGTGCCAGCAGTGAGGCCAGGGGCGGGACAGATACGCAGTATTTT	CASSEARGGTDTQYF
NA	NA	TRBJ2-1	TRBV12-3/TRBV12-4	TGTGCCAGCAACTCCGTGGCTAGTAAGAATGAGCAGTTCTTC	CASNSVASKNEQFF
NA	TRBD2	TRBJ2-2	TRBV6-2/TRBV6-3	TGTGCCAGCAGTTACGGGGGACTAGCGGCCGGGGAGCTGTTTTTT	CASSYGGLAAGELFF
NA	TRBD1	TRBJ1-5	TRBV28	TGTGCCAGCAGTTCACAGGGGAAGCAGCCCCAGCATTTT	CASSSQGKQPQHF
many	NA	TRBJ1-5	TRBV3-1	TGTGCCAGCAGCCAAGATAACAGTGGGGGTCAGCCCCAGCATTTT	CASSQDNSGGQPQHF
few	TRBD2	TRBJ2-4	TRBV4-3	TGCGCCAGCAGCCAAGATTTTATTAGCGGGAGGGCCTACGGAAACATTCAGTACTTC	CASSQDFISGRAYGNIQYF